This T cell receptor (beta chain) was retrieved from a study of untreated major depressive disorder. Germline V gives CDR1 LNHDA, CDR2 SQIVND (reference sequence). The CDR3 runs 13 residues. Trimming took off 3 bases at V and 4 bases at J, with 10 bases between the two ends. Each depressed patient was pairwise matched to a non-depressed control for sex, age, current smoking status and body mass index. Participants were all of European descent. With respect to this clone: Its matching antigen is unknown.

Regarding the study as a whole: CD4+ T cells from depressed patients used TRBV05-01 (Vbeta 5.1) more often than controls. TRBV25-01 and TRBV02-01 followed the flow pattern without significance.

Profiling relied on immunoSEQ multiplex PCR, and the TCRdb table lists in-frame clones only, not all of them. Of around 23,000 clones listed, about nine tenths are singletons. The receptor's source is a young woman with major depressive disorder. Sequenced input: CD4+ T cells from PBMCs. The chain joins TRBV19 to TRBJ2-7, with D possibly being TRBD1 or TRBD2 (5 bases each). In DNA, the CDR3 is TGTGCCAGTAGTATGCCAGGGAGATACGAGCAGTACTTC. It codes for CASSMPGRYEQYF.